The 3 T cell receptor beta chains given below trace back to one sample, sequenced in a study of cytomegalovirus exposure and HLA in healthy donors. The table came from immunoSEQ multiplex PCR; TCRdb's copy has only in-frame clones and leaves some out. The sample contains about 150,000 clones, approximately 90% of which appear only once. Input material: PBMCs. These receptor sequences come from a man between 18 and 35 years old in good health and CMV-seronegative.

V gene TRBV30 combines with J gene TRBJ1-1, with TRBD1 as a possible D gene (5 bases). The CDR3 is made up of 13 amino acids. Trimming removed 4 bases at V and 12 bases at J, with 21 bases between. The germline V gene encodes CDR1 GTSNPN and CDR2 SVGIG (reference sequence). In nucleotides, the CDR3 is TGTGCCTGGAAACTAAGGGGCGCAGGGTTTACTTTCTTT. Its translation is CAWKLRGAGFTFF.

This rearrangement joins TRBV9 to TRBJ2-3; a weak D match, TRBD1 (5 bases). From germline, CDR1 is SGDLS and CDR2 YYNGEE. This CDR3 contains 14 residues. Trimming removed 0 bases from V and 2 bases from J, with 7 bases in between. As DNA, the CDR3 is TGTGCCAGCAGCGTAGTGACAGTCACAGATACGCAGTATTTT. Translating it yields CASSVVTVTDTQYF.

The chain carries TRBV27 and TRBJ1-5; no firm D call. Trimming took off 0 bases at V and 5 bases at J, with 11 bases between the two ends. This CDR3 is 15 amino acids long. Germline lookup yields CDR1 MNHEY and CDR2 SMNVEV (reference sequence). CDR3 residues: CASSLSFSGHQPQHF. The CDR3 nucleotides are TGTGCCAGCAGTTTATCGTTCAGCGGCCATCAGCCCCAGCATTTT.